This T cell receptor beta chain was identified in a study of control samples from healthy donors and cancer patients. Germline CDR1 is SGHDT and CDR2 is YYEEEE. Germline trimming cut 0 bases from V and 2 bases from J; bases unmatched to any gene: 6. The CDR3 runs 18 residues. Clones were read by immunoSEQ multiplex PCR, and TCRdb kept only the in-frame ones, dropping some. The data contain 170,000 or so clones, approximately 92% of them singletons. The source material was blood. The source of this sequence is a man aged 18 to 35 in good health. The gene calls are TRBV5-6 and TRBJ2-1, with 12 bases matching TRBD2. DNA for the CDR3: TGTGCCAGCAGCTTGGGGCTAGCGGGGGGGAGGACCTACAATGAGCAGTTCTTC. Protein: CASSLGLAGGRTYNEQFF.